The present entry profiles one T cell receptor beta chain with its context. What it binds is not known. The V and J ends lost 1 base and 5 bases respectively, with 17 bases between them. Per the germline V gene, CDR1 is SGHAT and CDR2 is FQNNGV. This CDR3 has 16 residues. This entry belongs to a study of STAT5B mutations in CD4+ large granular lymphocyte leukemia. Study in general: Among healthy donors, a particular HLA allele went with more CDR3 'QG' motifs.

Method: immunoSEQ multiplex PCR; TCRdb's copy keeps in-frame clones and lacks some. This table has 20,000 to 25,000 clones, about 79% appearing once. Findings and caveats of the study: Compared with healthy controls (2/35), patient top clones favored TRBV06 (8/27).

Sequenced material: CD4+ T cells from blood buffy coats. The TCR was taken from a human donor in good health. The chain combines TRBV11-2 with TRBJ2-5, with D tentatively TRBD2 (5 bases). The CDR3 bases are TGTGCCAGCAGCTTAGTCTCCGGGAAGGGTACCGAGACCCAGTACTTC. Amino acids: CASSLVSGKGTETQYF.